The T cell receptor (beta chain) under discussion was sequenced for a study of T cells in localized non-small cell lung cancer. Germline-derived CDR1 and CDR2 are SGHRS and YFSETQ. The V gene end was trimmed by 5 bases and the J gene end by 6 bases; junction bases not matched to a gene: 9. The CDR3 is 15 residues long. Data came from immunoSEQ multiplex PCR; TCRdb stores just in-frame clones and leaves some out. This repertoire shows around 130,000 clones, 89% found once; its top ten account for around 1.8%. The sample here was peripheral blood, taken before any cancer treatment. V usage is TRBV5-1 and J usage is TRBJ2-7; 12 positions agree with TRBD1. The TCR originated in a female donor aged 60 or older with stage I lung adenocarcinoma. CDR3 sequence: CASSFGTGGRLEQYF. For the CDR3, the DNA is TGCGCCAGCAGTTTCGGGACAGGGGGCCGCCTCGAGCAGTACTTC.